The rows below give T cell receptor beta chains drawn from one sample of a study of blood T cell repertoires in COVID-19. The assay was immunoSEQ multiplex PCR, and TCRdb's table has in-frame clones only and misses some. The top ten clones hold 3.5% to 5.5% of a sample with around 260,000 clones, 70% to 90% of them seen once. Sequencing was performed on peripheral blood. Receptor source: a man aged 60 to 75 who had recovered from COVID-19. The CDR3 runs from the conserved cysteine through the conserved F or W. Each record gives: V gene, J gene, D gene, clone size, CDR3 protein, CDR3 DNA. A D gene is named only where the DNA matches it firmly. Clone size appears in some rows only: once, few, many, or a class for an expanded clone.

TRBV21-1	TRBJ1-5	NA	NA	CASSKGHKPQHF	TGTGCCAGCAGCAAAGGACATAAGCCCCAGCATTTT
TRBV5-4	TRBJ2-7	NA	NA	CASRQAGSAYEQYF	TGTGCCAGCAGACAAGCGGGTTCCGCTTACGAGCAGTACTTC
TRBV18	TRBJ1-2	TRBD1	few	CASSPSGTGGDGYTF	TGTGCCAGCTCACCCTCCGGGACAGGGGGCGATGGCTACACCTTC
TRBV18	TRBJ2-1	TRBD1	NA	CASSPFANRGRNDNEQFF	TGTGCCAGCTCACCTTTTGCAAACAGGGGGCGGAACGACAATGAGCAGTTCTTC
TRBV6-5	TRBJ1-6	NA	NA	CASSTGPYNSPLHF	TGTGCCAGCAGCACAGGTCCCTATAATTCACCCCTCCACTTT
TRBV19	TRBJ2-7	TRBD2	NA	CASSSTSAGGYEQYF	TGTGCCAGTAGCTCAACTAGCGCGGGAGGGTACGAGCAGTACTTC
TRBV6-2/TRBV6-3	TRBJ1-2	NA	NA	CASSPRGGPVYGYTF	TGTGCCAGCAGTCCCCGGGGAGGACCCGTCTATGGCTACACCTTC
TRBV7-2	TRBJ2-2	TRBD2	NA	CAYRGGTNTGELFF	TGTGCCTACCGGGGGGGTACGAACACCGGGGAGCTGTTTTTT
TRBV4-2	TRBJ1-2	NA	NA	CASSQDSVRGYTF	TGTGCCAGCAGCCAAGATAGCGTTCGTGGCTACACCTTC
TRBV25-1	TRBJ2-7	NA	NA	CASRDSGGQYF	TGTGCCAGCAGGGACAGCGGTGGGCAGTACTTC
TRBV19	TRBJ1-5	NA	NA	CASSFQGGQPNQPQHF	TGTGCCAGTAGCTTCCAGGGCGGACAACCCAATCAGCCCCAGCATTTT
TRBV28	TRBJ1-5	NA	NA	CASTDTLNQPQHF	TGTGCCAGCACCGACACCCTCAATCAGCCCCAGCATTTT
TRBV2	TRBJ2-2	TRBD1	once	CASRQGASTGELFF	TGTGCCAGTCGACAGGGGGCGAGCACCGGGGAGCTGTTTTTT
TRBV29-1	TRBJ1-3	TRBD1	NA	CSVRGLTGSSGNTIYF	TGCAGCGTGCGGGGATTGACAGGGAGCTCTGGAAACACCATATATTTT
TRBV14	TRBJ2-5	TRBD2	NA	CASSQPKLAAKETQYF	TGTGCCAGCAGCCAACCGAAACTAGCGGCCAAAGAGACCCAGTACTTC
TRBV5-1	TRBJ2-5	NA	once	CATKQKQETQYF	TGCGCCACAAAACAGAAACAAGAGACCCAGTACTTC
TRBV19	TRBJ1-1	NA	many	CATKAMTEAFF	TGTGCCACCAAAGCGATGACTGAAGCTTTCTTT
TRBV3-1/TRBV3-2	TRBJ2-1	TRBD2	NA	CASSPILAGGPYNEQFF	TGTGCCAGCAGCCCCATATTAGCGGGGGGGCCCTACAATGAGCAGTTCTTC
TRBV30	TRBJ1-4	NA	NA	CAWDRTNEKLFF	TGTGCCTGGGACAGAACGAATGAAAAACTGTTTTTT
TRBV27	TRBJ1-1	TRBD1	NA	CASSLTGDRGTEAFF	TGTGCCAGCAGCTTAACTGGGGACAGGGGTACTGAAGCTTTCTTT